The 2 T cell receptor beta chains listed next were all sequenced from one sample in a study of T cells in tumors after PD-1 blockade. Assay: immunoSEQ multiplex PCR; the TCRdb copy retains only in-frame clones and omits some. The profile shows 60,000 to 70,000 clones, 74% of them singletons. Specimen: PBMCs, collected after anti-PD-1 treatment. The receptors derive from a human donor with basal cell carcinoma.

The V call is TRBV19, the J call TRBJ2-7; TRBD1 aligns across 8 bases. The germline gives CDR1 LNHDA, CDR2 SQIVND (reference sequence). V shed 6 bases and J 6 bases; nucleotides not matched to a gene: 13. The CDR3 runs to 15 residues. The CDR3 loop reads CASSGGTGQFGEQYF. CDR3 DNA sequence: TGTGCCAGTAGCGGTGGGACAGGCCAATTTGGCGAGCAGTACTTC. Based on the CDR3 plus reference TRBV19 and TRBJ2-7, the full variable domain is DGGITQSPKYLFRKEGQNVTLSCEQNLNHDAMYWYRQDPGQGLRLIYYSQIVNDFQKGDIAEGYSVSREKKESFPLTVTSAQKNPTAFYLCASSGGTGQFGEQYFGPGTRLTVT.

The CDR3 region has the DNA TGTGCCAGCAGTGAGGGGGCAGGCCCTCGGCCCCAGCATTTT. Its protein product is CASSEGAGPRPQHF. The J gene is TRBJ1-5, the V gene TRBV6-4; the D gene is possibly TRBD1 (6 bases). Germline-derived CDR1 and CDR2 are MRHNA and SNTAGT. With 3 bases removed from V and 9 bases from J, the gap between germline ends came to 15 bases. This CDR3 comprises 14 residues.